This TCR beta chain was identified during a study of T-cell memory formation after mild COVID-19. Study observations and caveats: Mainly CM and EM harbored the contracting CD4+ clones; mainly EMRA harbored the CD8+ ones.

Note on this clonotype: Its antigen is currently unknown.

Each CDR3 protein gets one entry after TCRdb re-called the 5' RACE reads with MiXCR. This table holds 100,000 to 150,000 distinct CDR3 sequences, roughly 6% found once. CDR3 length equals 12 residues. Germline V gene lookup returns CDR1 MNHEY and CDR2 SMNVEV (reference sequence). V was clipped by 5 bases and J by 7 bases, with 11 bases between them. The chain recombines TRBV27 with TRBJ2-5; D ambiguous. The receptor was isolated from an adult woman who had mild COVID-19 (a few samples of this study predate the infection). Cell type and time point are not known. The sequencing sample was made of PBMCs or a T cell subset sorted from them (not recorded which). As DNA, the CDR3 is TGTGCCAGCAGTGGATGGGGTGGGACCCAGTACTTC. Protein product: CASSGWGGTQYF.